These 27 T cell receptor beta chains share one sample of origin, sequenced in a study of cytomegalovirus exposure and HLA in healthy donors. PCR used 60 Vbeta primers and 13 Jbeta primers. The method was immunoSEQ multiplex PCR; TCRdb's version includes in-frame clones alone and lacks a portion of them. The sample has some 110,000 clones, roughly 80% seen once; the top ten hold 6.9%. Sequencing input: PBMCs. The receptor set was obtained from a man younger than 45 in good health and CMV-seropositive.

The rearrangement joins TRBV5-5 to TRBJ2-3, with 10 bases lining up with TRBD2. The germline gives CDR1 SGHKS, CDR2 YYEKEE (reference sequence). V lost 1 base and J lost 6; bases outside the gene matches: 8. The CDR3 is 16 residues long. DNA of the CDR3: TGTGCCAGCAGCTTGACAGCGGGGGGGTCCCGCGATACGCAGTATTTT. It encodes CASSLTAGGSRDTQYF.

This chain joins TRBV7-8 and TRBJ1-4; D possibly corresponds to TRBD1 (6 bases). The germline V gene encodes CDR1 SGHVS and CDR2 FQNEAQ. Deletions cut 5 bases from V and 7 bases from J, with 17 bases between. This CDR3 contains 15 residues. DNA of the CDR3: TGTGCCAGCAGCGTGCCGGGACAAGTGGGTGAAAAACTGTTTTTT. It codes for CASSVPGQVGEKLFF.

The chain uses TRBV13 and TRBJ1-1; 9 nucleotides line up with TRBD1. Germline V gene data show CDR1 as PRHDT and CDR2 as FYEKMQ (reference sequence). V lost 5 bases, J lost 7 bases, and 2 bases stayed unmatched. This CDR3 contains 12 residues. Here the CDR3 reads CASSLGQGEAFF. In DNA form, the CDR3 reads TGTGCCAGCAGCCTGGGACAGGGTGAAGCTTTCTTT.

V and J are TRBV6-1 and TRBJ2-3; TRBD2 is a possible D gene (6 bases). This CDR3 spans 17 amino acids. The germline V gene has CDR1 MNHNS and CDR2 SASEGT. The V end was cut by 2 bases, the J end by 4 bases, with 19 bases between. The DNA of the CDR3 is TGTGCCAGCAGTGAACGTGTGGCGGGGTATCCCCCAGATACGCAGTATTTT. This gives the protein CASSERVAGYPPDTQYF.

The chain is built from TRBV2 and TRBJ1-4, with 9 nucleotides matching TRBD1. With 5 bases clipped from V and 8 bases from J, the junction kept 6 bases outside the gene matches. CDR3 length: 14 residues. The germline V gene has CDR1 SNHLY and CDR2 FYNNEI. In DNA, the CDR3 is TGTGCCAGCAGTTCGGGACAGGGTTACGAAAAACTGTTTTTT. The encoded protein is CASSSGQGYEKLFF.

The chain joins TRBV7-3 to TRBJ1-1; D may be TRBD1 (5 bases). Trimming shortened V by 7 bases and J by 1 base, and 10 bases separated the two germline ends. Germline loops: CDR1 SGHTA, CDR2 FQGTGA. The CDR3 is 13 residues long. The CDR3 region is CASKGQPNTEAFF. In nucleotides, the CDR3 is TGTGCCAGCAAGGGGCAGCCGAACACTGAAGCTTTCTTT.

This clone was observed a few times. J is TRBJ2-3 and V is TRBV29-1, with D perhaps matching TRBD2 (5 bases). The CDR3 extends over 13 amino acids. CDR1 is SQVTM and CDR2 is ANQGSEA in the germline V gene. The ends were cut back, 5 bases at V and 0 bases at J, with 9 bases in the middle. The CDR3, as DNA: TGCAGCGTTCTGACGGGGAGCACAGATACGCAGTATTTT. It encodes CSVLTGSTDTQYF.

The rearrangement joins TRBV7-2 to TRBJ1-5; TRBD1 matches at 8 bases. From germline, CDR1 is SGHTA and CDR2 FQGNSA. The CDR3 has 14 amino acids. Trimming at V came to 4 bases and at J to 4 bases, leaving 3 bases not matched to a gene. As DNA, the CDR3 is TGTGCCAGCAGCTCTGACAGGGGAAATCAGCCCCAGCATTTT. This sequence encodes CASSSDRGNQPQHF.

The V call is TRBV7-2, the J call TRBJ1-2, with 7 positions matching TRBD1. This CDR3 is built from 13 residues. Trimming removed 5 bases from V and 2 bases from J; junction bases left unmatched: 2. Per germline, CDR1 SGHTA and CDR2 FQGNSA. The CDR3 DNA sequence: TGTGCCAGCAGCCGGGACAGAAACTATGGCTACACCTTC. It is translated as CASSRDRNYGYTF.

J is TRBJ1-4 and V is TRBV2, with D possibly TRBD1 on 5 matching bases. Germline values: CDR1 SNHLY, CDR2 FYNNEI. The length of the CDR3 is 15 residues. Between the trimmed V and J ends, which lost 7 bases and 8 bases, there was a span of 20 bases. DNA for the CDR3: TGTGCCAGCACCGTATCGAGGGGAGGGAACGAAAAACTGTTTTTT. Translated, it gives CASTVSRGGNEKLFF.

This clone occurred a few times. This chain's CDR3 is CASSYSFREAEAFF. CDR3 DNA: TGTGCCAGCAGTTACTCATTCAGGGAAGCTGAAGCTTTCTTT. V is TRBV6-5 and J is TRBJ1-1; D perhaps matches TRBD1 (5 bases). Deletions cut 0 bases from V and 6 bases from J, with 11 bases between. Germline V gives CDR1 MNHEY, CDR2 SVGAGI. CDR3 length equals 14 residues.

The chain combines TRBV2 with TRBJ1-4, with D unresolved. Germline CDR1 is SNHLY and CDR2 is FYNNEI. The CDR3 contains 12 residues. Trimming shortened V by 7 bases and J by 5 bases, and 8 bases separated the two germline ends. The CDR3 DNA is TGTGCCAGCACCCGGGAAAATGAAAAACTGTTTTTT. Its protein product is CASTRENEKLFF. Full variable domain (missing parts from reference TRBV2 and TRBJ1-4): EPEVTQTPSHQVTQMGQEVILRCVPISNHLYFYWYRQILGQKVEFLVSFYNNEISEKSEIFDDQFSVERPDGSNFTLKIRSTKLEDSAMYFCASTRENEKLFFGSGTQLSVL.

The V and J genes are TRBV27 and TRBJ1-1; D remains unclear. The germline V and J ends were trimmed by 8 bases and 5 bases, with 21 bases remaining between them. This CDR3 has 15 residues. Germline values: CDR1 MNHEY, CDR2 SMNVEV (reference sequence). Here the CDR3 DNA reads TGTGCCAGCGTCTTAATATCGCGGGGTTGGACTGAAGCTTTCTTT. Its protein is CASVLISRGWTEAFF.

This sequence joins TRBV20-1 and TRBJ2-3; D might be TRBD2 (6 bases). This CDR3 comprises 10 residues. CDR1 is DFQATT and CDR2 is SNEGSKA in the germline V gene (reference sequence). CDR3 amino acids: CNPRGDTQYF. For the CDR3, the DNA is TGCAACCCCCGGGGGGATACGCAGTATTTT.

The gene calls are TRBV7-2 and TRBJ2-5; 12 bases map to TRBD2. The CDR3 has 15 residues. V lost 3 bases and J lost 5; bases outside the gene matches: 4. From germline, CDR1 is SGHTA and CDR2 FQGNSA. The CDR3 protein is CASSFGLAGRETQYF. The DNA of the CDR3 is TGTGCCAGCAGCTTCGGACTAGCGGGGCGGGAGACCCAGTACTTC.

V and J are TRBV28 and TRBJ2-7; weak D call: TRBD2 (6 bases). The V end was cut by 8 bases, the J end by 0 bases, with 14 bases between. The germline gives CDR1 MDHEN, CDR2 SYDVKM. The CDR3 loop spans 14 amino acids. CDR3 nucleotides: TGTGCCAGCGTTGCCCGGGGGAGCTCCTACGAGCAGTACTTC. Translating gives CASVARGSSYEQYF.

The chain couples TRBV7-9 to TRBJ1-5; tentative D call: TRBD1 (6 bases). Germline loops: CDR1 SEHNR, CDR2 FQNEAQ (reference sequence). This CDR3 region has 14 residues. V was shortened by 3 bases and J by 5 bases, with 11 bases between the two germline ends. The CDR3 coding sequence is TGTGCCAGCAGCTTTGGACAGAGCGATCAGCCCCAGCATTTT. Translated, it gives CASSFGQSDQPQHF.

This clone was found once. The chain carries TRBV19 and TRBJ1-5; D is ambiguous. Germline-derived CDR1 and CDR2 are LNHDA and SQIVND (reference sequence). Deletions cut 4 bases from V and 6 bases from J, with 13 bases between. The CDR3 loop spans 14 amino acids. Here the CDR3 reads CASSSGHDGQPQHF. The CDR3 coding sequence is TGTGCCAGTAGTAGTGGGCACGATGGTCAGCCCCAGCATTTT. Looking up the rest from reference TRBV19 and TRBJ1-5 gives the full variable domain: DGGITQSPKYLFRKEGQNVTLSCEQNLNHDAMYWYRQDPGQGLRLIYYSQIVNDFQKGDIAEGYSVSREKKESFPLTVTSAQKNPTAFYLCASSSGHDGQPQHFGDGTRLSIL.

This chain connects TRBV6-6 to TRBJ1-3; D gene uncertain. The CDR3 extends over 16 amino acids. Per germline, CDR1 MNHNY and CDR2 SVGAGI (reference sequence). V was clipped by 6 bases and J by 0 bases, with 15 bases between them. The DNA of the CDR3 is TGTGCCAGCAGCTCATCTGGAGAGGGCTCTGGAAACACCATATATTTT. Translation: CASSSSGEGSGNTIYF.

The rearrangement uses TRBV30 and TRBJ2-5, with a weak D call TRBD1 (5 bases). V lost 5 bases to trimming and J lost 5 bases, with 15 bases between them. The germline CDR1 and CDR2 sequences are GTSNPN and SVGIG (reference sequence). The CDR3 loop spans 13 amino acids. CDR3 bases: TGTGCCTGGGAGTCAGGGATGAGGGAGACCCAGTACTTC. This codes for CAWESGMRETQYF.

The rearrangement joins TRBV2 to TRBJ1-1, with 8 positions matching TRBD1. Unmatched junction bases numbered 5, after V lost 6 bases and J lost 8 bases. Germline V gives CDR1 SNHLY, CDR2 FYNNEI. The CDR3 runs to 12 residues. The CDR3 nucleotides read TGTGCCAGCAGCAGACAGGGGTCGGAAGCTTTCTTT. It yields the protein CASSRQGSEAFF.

The chain employs TRBV9 and TRBJ1-2, with TRBD1 matching over 7 bases. Germline CDR1 is SGDLS and CDR2 is YYNGEE. Trimming at V came to 4 bases and at J to 0 bases, leaving 6 bases not matched to a gene. The CDR3 is 15 amino acids. CDR3 nucleotides: TGTGCCAGCAGCCCCTCCGGGACAGCTAACTATGGCTACACCTTC. Residues: CASSPSGTANYGYTF.

The chain combines TRBV25-1 with TRBJ1-1; D is unresolved. Trimming took 2 bases from V and 1 from J, leaving 5 bases between them. This CDR3 is 13 amino acids long. Germline loops: CDR1 MGHDK, CDR2 SYGVNS. The CDR3 sequence: CASSEAGNTEAFF. CDR3 bases: TGTGCCAGCAGTGAAGCCGGGAACACTGAAGCTTTCTTT.

The chain recombines TRBV5-1 with TRBJ1-6; 10 bases match TRBD1. The junction had 4 bases not matched to a gene; V was cut back by 2 bases and J by 8 bases. CDR3 size: 15 residues. CDR1 and CDR2 from the germline V gene are SGHRS and YFSETQ. The CDR3 DNA reads TGCGCCAGCAGCTTTAGGACAGGGGGGGATTCACCCCTCCACTTT. Translating it yields CASSFRTGGDSPLHF.

The rearrangement links TRBV5-1 to TRBJ1-6, with D possibly TRBD1 on 6 matching bases. CDR1 is SGHRS, CDR2 YFSETQ, per germline. The CDR3 has 16 amino acids. V was trimmed by 4 bases and J by 2 bases, leaving 13 bases between them. CDR3 in DNA: TGCGCCAGCAGCATCGGGACACTTCCCTATAATTCACCCCTCCACTTT. The encoded protein is CASSIGTLPYNSPLHF.

This chain uses TRBV7-9 with TRBJ2-5; D is unclear. CDR3 size: 14 residues. The V end lost 4 bases, the J end lost 2 bases, and 11 bases lay between the germline ends. Germline values: CDR1 SEHNR, CDR2 FQNEAQ (reference sequence). The CDR3 loop reads CASSSGTAQETQYF. The CDR3 DNA is TGTGCCAGCAGCTCCGGTACAGCACAAGAGACCCAGTACTTC.

The chain has TRBV6-5 and TRBJ1-5, with 7 positions matching TRBD1. Germline CDR1 reads MNHEY; CDR2 reads SVGAGI. J was trimmed by 4 bases and V by 8 bases; bases with no gene match: 11. The CDR3 loop spans 15 amino acids. The DNA for the CDR3 is TGTGCCAGCGGCTCCACAGGGGTTCGAAATCAGCCCCAGCATTTT. Its translation: CASGSTGVRNQPQHF.